This T cell receptor beta chain was profiled in a study of cytotoxic CD8 clonotypes in ibrutinib-treated CLL. Looking at the study overall: After a median roughly a year on treatment (6 to 36), response samples were drawn. Study conclusions and caveats: Sampling schedules were unmatched across sustained-remission and progressing patients. Clonality was higher at ibrutinib response and returned toward baseline at progression.

This clone was seen more than once but under ten times. What it binds is not known. Germline V gene lookup returns CDR1 MNHEY and CDR2 SMNVEV (reference sequence). The CDR3 covers 15 residues. Trimming cost V 1 base and J 5 bases, with 14 bases left between them. Clones were sequenced by immunoSEQ multiplex PCR, and TCRdb holds only the in-frame ones, with some missing. This sample has just over 200,000 clones, with more than 75% found just once. The gene calls are TRBV27 and TRBJ1-1; D may be TRBD1 (5 bases). The clonotype was recovered from a human donor with chronic lymphocytic leukemia. The sequences come from PBMCs, collected after 12 months of ibrutinib treatment. CDR3 DNA: TGTGCCAGCAGTTTATATAATGGGGAGGGGACTGAAGCTTTCTTT. Residues: CASSLYNGEGTEAFF.